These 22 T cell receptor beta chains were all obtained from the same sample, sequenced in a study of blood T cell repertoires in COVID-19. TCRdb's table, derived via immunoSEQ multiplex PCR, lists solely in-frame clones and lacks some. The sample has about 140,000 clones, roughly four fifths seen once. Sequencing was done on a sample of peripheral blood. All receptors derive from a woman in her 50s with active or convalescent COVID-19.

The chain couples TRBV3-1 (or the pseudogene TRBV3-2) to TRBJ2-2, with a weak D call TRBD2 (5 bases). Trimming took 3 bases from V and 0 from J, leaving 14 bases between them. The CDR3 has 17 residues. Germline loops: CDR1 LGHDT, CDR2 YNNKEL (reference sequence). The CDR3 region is CASSQALMGANTGELFF. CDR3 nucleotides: TGTGCCAGCAGCCAGGCCCTTATGGGAGCGAACACCGGGGAGCTGTTTTTT.

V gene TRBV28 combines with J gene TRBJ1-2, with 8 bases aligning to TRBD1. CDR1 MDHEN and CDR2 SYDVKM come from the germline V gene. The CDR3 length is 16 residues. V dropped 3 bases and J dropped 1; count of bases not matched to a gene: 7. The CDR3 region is CASSFTGGARNYGYTF. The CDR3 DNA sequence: TGTGCCAGCAGTTTTACAGGGGGAGCACGTAACTATGGCTACACCTTC.

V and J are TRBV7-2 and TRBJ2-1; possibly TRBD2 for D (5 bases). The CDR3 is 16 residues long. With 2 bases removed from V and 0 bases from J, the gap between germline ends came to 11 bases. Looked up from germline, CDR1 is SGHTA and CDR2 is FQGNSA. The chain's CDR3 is CASSLRGSSSYNEQFF. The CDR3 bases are TGTGCCAGCAGCTTACGGGGAAGCTCCTCCTACAATGAGCAGTTCTTC.

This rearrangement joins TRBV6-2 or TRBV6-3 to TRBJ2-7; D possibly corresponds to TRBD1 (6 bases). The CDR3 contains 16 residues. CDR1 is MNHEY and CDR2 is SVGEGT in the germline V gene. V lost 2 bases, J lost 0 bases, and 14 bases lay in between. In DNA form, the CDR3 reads TGTGCCAGCAGTTACCGATACAGGGTTAGCTCCTACGAGCAGTACTTC. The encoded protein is CASSYRYRVSSYEQYF.

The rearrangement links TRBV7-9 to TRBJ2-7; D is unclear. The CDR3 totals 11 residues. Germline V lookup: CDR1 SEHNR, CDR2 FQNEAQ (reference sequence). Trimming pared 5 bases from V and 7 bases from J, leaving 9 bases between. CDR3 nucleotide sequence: TGTGCCAGCAGCCCCGTGAGAGAGCAGTACTTC. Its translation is CASSPVREQYF. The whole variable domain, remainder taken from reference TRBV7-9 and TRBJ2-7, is DTGVSQNPRHKITKRGQNVTFRCDPISEHNRLYWYRQTLGQGPEFLTYFQNEAQLEKSRLLSDRFSAERPKGSFSTLEIQRTEQGDSAMYLCASSPVREQYFGPGTRLTVT.

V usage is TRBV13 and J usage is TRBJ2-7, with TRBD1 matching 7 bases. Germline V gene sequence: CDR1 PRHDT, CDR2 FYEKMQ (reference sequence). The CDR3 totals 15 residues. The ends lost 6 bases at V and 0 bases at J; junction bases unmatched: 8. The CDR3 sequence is CASSNRDSNSYEQYF. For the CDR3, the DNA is TGTGCCAGCAGTAACCGGGACAGTAACTCCTACGAGCAGTACTTC. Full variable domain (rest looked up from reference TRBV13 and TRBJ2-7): AAGVIQSPRHLIKEKRETATLKCYPIPRHDTVYWYQQGPGQDPQFLISFYEKMQSDKGSIPDRFSAQQFSDYHSELNMSSLELGDSALYFCASSNRDSNSYEQYFGPGTRLTVT.

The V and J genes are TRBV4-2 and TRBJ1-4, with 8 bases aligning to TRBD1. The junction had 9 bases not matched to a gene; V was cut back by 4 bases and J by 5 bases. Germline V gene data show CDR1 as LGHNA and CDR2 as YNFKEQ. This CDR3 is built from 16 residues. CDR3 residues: CASSLITGGSNEKLFF. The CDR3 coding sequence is TGTGCCAGCAGCCTTATCACAGGGGGATCAAATGAAAAACTGTTTTTT.

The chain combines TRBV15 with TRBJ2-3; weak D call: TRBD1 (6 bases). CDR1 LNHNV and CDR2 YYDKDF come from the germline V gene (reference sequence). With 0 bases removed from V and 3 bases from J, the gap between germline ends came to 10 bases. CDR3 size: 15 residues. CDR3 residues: CATSRDGQGTDTQYF. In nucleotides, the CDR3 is TGTGCCACCAGCAGAGATGGGCAGGGGACAGATACGCAGTATTTT.

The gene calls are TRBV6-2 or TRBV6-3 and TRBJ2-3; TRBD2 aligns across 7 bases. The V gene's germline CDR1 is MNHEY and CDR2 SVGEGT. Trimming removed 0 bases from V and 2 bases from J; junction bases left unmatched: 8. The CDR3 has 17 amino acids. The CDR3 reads CASSYSELADPTDTQYF. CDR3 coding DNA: TGTGCCAGCAGTTACTCAGAGCTAGCGGACCCCACAGATACGCAGTATTTT.

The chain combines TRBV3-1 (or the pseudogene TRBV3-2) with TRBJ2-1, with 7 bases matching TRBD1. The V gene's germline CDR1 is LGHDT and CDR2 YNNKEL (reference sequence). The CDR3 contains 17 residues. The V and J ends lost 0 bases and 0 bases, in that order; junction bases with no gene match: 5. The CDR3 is CASSQEGGQFSYNEQFF. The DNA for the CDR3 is TGTGCCAGCAGCCAAGAAGGGGGACAGTTCTCCTACAATGAGCAGTTCTTC.

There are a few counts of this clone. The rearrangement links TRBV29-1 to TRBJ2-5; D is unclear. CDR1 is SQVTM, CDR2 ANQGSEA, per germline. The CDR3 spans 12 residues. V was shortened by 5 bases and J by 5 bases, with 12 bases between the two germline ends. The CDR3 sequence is CSVRITAETQYF. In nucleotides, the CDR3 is TGCAGCGTTCGTATCACTGCGGAGACCCAGTACTTC.

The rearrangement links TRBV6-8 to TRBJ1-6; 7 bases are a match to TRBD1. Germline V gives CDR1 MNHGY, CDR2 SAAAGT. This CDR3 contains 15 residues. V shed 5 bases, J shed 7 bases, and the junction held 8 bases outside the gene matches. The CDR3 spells CASSLLDRENSPLHF. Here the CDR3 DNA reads TGTGCCAGCAGTCTCCTTGACAGGGAAAATTCACCCCTCCACTTT.

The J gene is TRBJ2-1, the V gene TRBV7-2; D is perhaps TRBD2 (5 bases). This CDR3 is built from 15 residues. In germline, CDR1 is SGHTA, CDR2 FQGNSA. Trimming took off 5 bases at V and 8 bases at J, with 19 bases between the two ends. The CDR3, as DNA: TGTGCCAGCAGCCTAGGACTGCTGGGTACGGATGAGCAGTTCTTC. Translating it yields CASSLGLLGTDEQFF.

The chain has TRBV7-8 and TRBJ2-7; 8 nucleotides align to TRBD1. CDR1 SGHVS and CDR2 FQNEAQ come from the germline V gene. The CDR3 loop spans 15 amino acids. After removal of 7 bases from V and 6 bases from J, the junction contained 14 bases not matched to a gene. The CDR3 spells CASILYEDRGSEQYF. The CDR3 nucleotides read TGTGCCAGCATCCTCTATGAAGACAGGGGAAGCGAGCAGTACTTC.

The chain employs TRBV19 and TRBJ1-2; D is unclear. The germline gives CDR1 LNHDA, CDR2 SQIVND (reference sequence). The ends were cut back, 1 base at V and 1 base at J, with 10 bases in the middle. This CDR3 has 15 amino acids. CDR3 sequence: CASSIATDINYGYTF. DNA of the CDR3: TGTGCCAGTAGTATAGCAACAGATATTAACTATGGCTACACCTTC.

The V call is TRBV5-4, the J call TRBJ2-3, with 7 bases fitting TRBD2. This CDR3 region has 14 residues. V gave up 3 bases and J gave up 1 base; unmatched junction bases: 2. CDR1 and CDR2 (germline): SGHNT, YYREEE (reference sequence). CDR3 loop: CASSSSGRTDTQYF. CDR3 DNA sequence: TGTGCCAGCAGCTCTAGCGGACGCACAGATACGCAGTATTTT.

In DNA form, the CDR3 reads TGTGCCAGCTCACAGGGACAGGACACAGATACGCAGTATTTT. The encoded protein is CASSQGQDTDTQYF. This chain uses TRBV18 with TRBJ2-3; 8 nucleotides align to TRBD1. This CDR3 spans 14 amino acids. J lost 2 bases, V lost 4 bases, and 2 bases had no gene match. Germline lookup yields CDR1 KGHSH and CDR2 LQKENI.

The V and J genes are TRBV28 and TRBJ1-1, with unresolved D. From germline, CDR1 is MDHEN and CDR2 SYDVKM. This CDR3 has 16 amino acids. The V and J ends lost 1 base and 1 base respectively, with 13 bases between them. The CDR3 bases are TGTGCCAGCAGTTTATCCCCCTCGGTACGGAACACTGAAGCTTTCTTT. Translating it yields CASSLSPSVRNTEAFF.

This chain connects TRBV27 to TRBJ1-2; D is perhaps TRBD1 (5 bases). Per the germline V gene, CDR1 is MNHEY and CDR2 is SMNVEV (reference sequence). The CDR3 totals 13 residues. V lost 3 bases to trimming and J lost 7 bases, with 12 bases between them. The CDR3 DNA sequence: TGTGCCAGCAGTTTCTCCAGGGTTAGTGGCTACACCTTC. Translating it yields CASSFSRVSGYTF.

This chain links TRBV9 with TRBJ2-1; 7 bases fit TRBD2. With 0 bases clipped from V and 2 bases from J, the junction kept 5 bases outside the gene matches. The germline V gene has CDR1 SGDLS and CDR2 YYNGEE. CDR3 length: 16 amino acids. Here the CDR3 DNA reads TGTGCCAGCAGCGTAGCTACGGCGGGGGCCTACAATGAGCAGTTCTTC. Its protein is CASSVATAGAYNEQFF.

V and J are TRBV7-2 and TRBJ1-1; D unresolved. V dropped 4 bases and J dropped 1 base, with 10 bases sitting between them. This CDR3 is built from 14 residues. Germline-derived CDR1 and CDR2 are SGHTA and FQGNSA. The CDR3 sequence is CASSSPQANTEAFF. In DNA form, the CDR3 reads TGTGCCAGCAGCTCCCCCCAGGCGAACACTGAAGCTTTCTTT.

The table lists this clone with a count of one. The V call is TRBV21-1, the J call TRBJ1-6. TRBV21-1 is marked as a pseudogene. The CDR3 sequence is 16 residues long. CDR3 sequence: CASSNGVSSYNSPLHF. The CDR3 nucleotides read TGTGCCAGCAGCAACGGGGTTAGCTCCTATAATTCACCCCTCCACTTT.